Each of the 12 T cell receptor beta chains below was sequenced from the same sample in a study of T cells in Graves' hyperthyroidism and ophthalmopathy (dated by TCRdb to about 2019). Libraries were built with multiplex PCR. Reads for this sample came from an Illumina HiSeq 2000. The TCR beta CDR3 regions were amplified from RNA transcripts. For the first round of RT-PCR on the TCR CDR3, the HTBI primer set was used together with the Qiagen OneStep RT-PCR kit. In TCRdb, the public reads were trimmed at Q25 with fastp and aligned with MiXCR, with productive beta chains retained. Every entry covers one CDR3 protein and lists the most common genes and DNA from its rows. In this sample the table shows around 480,000 distinct CDR3 sequences, around an eighth of which occur a single time. About a sixth of the sample rests with the top ten. Sequenced: blood. All receptors derive from a woman between 18 and 30 years old with Graves' hyperthyroidism.

This clonotype was found many times. The chain has TRBV11-2 and TRBJ2-5; D remains unclear. The V gene lost 3 bases and the J gene lost 1 base, with 12 bases spanning the gap. From germline, CDR1 is SGHAT and CDR2 FQNNGV. The CDR3 has 15 amino acids. The CDR3 region has the DNA TGTGCCAGCAGCTTCAGGCCGGCTGGCCAAGAGACCCAGTACTTC. Translated: CASSFRPAGQETQYF. Full variable domain (rest looked up from reference TRBV11-2 and TRBJ2-5): EAGVAQSPRYKIIEKRQSVAFWCNPISGHATLYWYQQILGQGPKLLIQFQNNGVVDDSQLPKDRFSAERLKGVDSTLKIQPAKLEDSAVYLCASSFRPAGQETQYFGPGTRLLVL.

This clonotype was counted a few times. Here the CDR3 reads CASSLEKGGNEKLFF. The CDR3 DNA sequence: TGTGCCAGCAGCTTGGAGAAAGGGGGTAATGAAAAACTGTTTTTT. V and J are TRBV5-5 and TRBJ1-4; perhaps TRBD1 as D (6 bases). The V gene lost 0 bases and the J gene lost 4 bases, with 10 bases spanning the gap. This CDR3 region has 15 residues. Germline loops: CDR1 SGHKS, CDR2 YYEKEE (reference sequence).

This clonotype has only a few counts. This chain uses TRBV4-1 with TRBJ2-5; maybe TRBD2 (6 bases). The V end was cut by 3 bases, the J end by 2 bases, with 13 bases between. In germline, CDR1 is MGHRA, CDR2 YSYEKL. CDR3 length: 15 residues. CDR3 in DNA: TGCGCCAGCAGCCAGAGGGCTAGCGCTCAAGAGACCCAGTACTTC. Translation gives CASSQRASAQETQYF.

This clonotype was recorded many times. V gene TRBV27 combines with J gene TRBJ2-7, with D tentatively TRBD1 (6 bases). The V end was cut by 5 bases, the J end by 1 base, with 9 bases between. Germline V CDR1 and CDR2: MNHEY, SMNVEV (reference sequence). There are 13 residues in the CDR3. The CDR3 protein is CASSQGSSYEQYF. The CDR3 nucleotides are TGTGCCAGCAGTCAGGGGTCTTCCTACGAGCAGTACTTC.

The rearrangement joins TRBV20-1 to TRBJ2-7, with D possibly being TRBD1 (7 bases). The CDR3 totals 13 residues. Per germline, CDR1 DFQATT and CDR2 SNEGSKA (reference sequence). V was trimmed by 2 bases and J by 2 bases, leaving 10 bases between them. The CDR3 DNA is TGCAGTGCTAGACCCAGGGGGGCCTACGAGCAGTACGTC. It encodes CSARPRGAYEQYV.

The chain combines TRBV6-2 or TRBV6-3 with TRBJ1-5; possible D gene TRBD1, 6 bases. Germline CDR1 MNHEY, CDR2 SVGEGT. The V gene lost 0 bases and the J gene lost 9 bases, with 15 bases spanning the gap. This CDR3 spans 15 amino acids. CDR3 in amino acids: CASSYSPGASAPQHF. CDR3 DNA: TGTGCCAGCAGTTACTCGCCAGGGGCCTCTGCGCCCCAGCATTTT.

This clonotype was seen many times. The chain links TRBV5-1 to TRBJ2-3; 12 bases are shared with TRBD2. CDR1 and CDR2 from the germline V gene are SGHRS and YFSETQ. The CDR3 length is 16 residues. V lost 3 bases to trimming and J lost 3 bases; unmatched junction nucleotides: 5. CDR3: CASSSASGRGTDTQYF. CDR3 bases: TGCGCCAGCAGCTCGGCTAGCGGGAGGGGGACAGATACGCAGTATTTT.

There are many counts of this clonotype. This chain uses TRBV6-1 with TRBJ2-5, with D unresolved. The germline gives CDR1 MNHNS, CDR2 SASEGT. V lost 5 bases and J 0 bases, leaving 10 bases between the germline ends. The CDR3 extends over 14 amino acids. This CDR3 is CASSQDGYQETQYF. The CDR3 region has the DNA TGTGCCAGCAGTCAAGACGGCTACCAAGAGACCCAGTACTTC.

There are many counts of this clonotype. The chain joins TRBV3-1 to TRBJ1-1; the D is unclear. In germline, CDR1 is LGHDT, CDR2 YNNKEL (reference sequence). Trimming cost V 0 bases and J 11 bases, with 13 bases left between them. This CDR3 spans 13 amino acids. The CDR3 is CASSQEASYGAFF. The CDR3 nucleotides are TGTGCCAGCAGCCAAGAAGCGTCGTACGGGGCTTTCTTT.

There are many counts of this clonotype. The V and J genes are TRBV6-5 and TRBJ2-1; D not certain. With 0 bases removed from V and 7 bases from J, the gap between germline ends came to 7 bases. The germline V gene encodes CDR1 MNHEY and CDR2 SVGAGI. The CDR3 is 13 amino acids. CDR3 amino acids: CASSYSVKNEQFF. For the CDR3, the DNA is TGTGCCAGCAGTTACTCGGTCAAGAATGAGCAGTTCTTC.

The chain couples TRBV20-1 to TRBJ2-1; D perhaps matches TRBD2 (6 bases). V shed 8 bases and J shed 2 bases, with 13 bases lying between them. CDR1 and CDR2 from the germline V gene are DFQATT and SNEGSKA (reference sequence). The CDR3 loop spans 13 amino acids. In nucleotides, the CDR3 is TGCAGTACAGGCGGGACCGCCTACAATGAGCAGTTCTTC. Encoded protein: CSTGGTAYNEQFF.

CDR3 nucleotide sequence: TGTGCCAGCAGCTTAGCTGCAGGGGCGTCGGGTTACACAGATACGCAGTATTTT. Its translation: CASSLAAGASGYTDTQYF. The chain uses TRBV11-1 and TRBJ2-3; a weak D match, TRBD1 (6 bases). This CDR3 is 18 amino acids long. Germline loops: CDR1 SGHAT, CDR2 FQDESV (reference sequence). V lost 0 bases and J lost 2, with 18 bases in between.